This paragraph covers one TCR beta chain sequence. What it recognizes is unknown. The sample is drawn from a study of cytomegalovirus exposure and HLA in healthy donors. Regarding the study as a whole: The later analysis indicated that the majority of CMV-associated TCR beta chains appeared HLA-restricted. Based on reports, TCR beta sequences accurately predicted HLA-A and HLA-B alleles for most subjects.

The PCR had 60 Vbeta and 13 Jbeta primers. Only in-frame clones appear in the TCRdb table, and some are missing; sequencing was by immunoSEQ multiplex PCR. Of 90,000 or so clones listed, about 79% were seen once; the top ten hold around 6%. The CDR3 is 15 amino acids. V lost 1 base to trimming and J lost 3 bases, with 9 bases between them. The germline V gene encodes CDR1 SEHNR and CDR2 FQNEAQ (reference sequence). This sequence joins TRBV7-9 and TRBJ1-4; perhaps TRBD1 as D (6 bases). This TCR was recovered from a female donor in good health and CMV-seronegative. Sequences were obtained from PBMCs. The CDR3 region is CASSLGGQPNEKLFF. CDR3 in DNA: TGTGCCAGCAGCTTAGGAGGACAGCCTAATGAAAAACTGTTTTTT.